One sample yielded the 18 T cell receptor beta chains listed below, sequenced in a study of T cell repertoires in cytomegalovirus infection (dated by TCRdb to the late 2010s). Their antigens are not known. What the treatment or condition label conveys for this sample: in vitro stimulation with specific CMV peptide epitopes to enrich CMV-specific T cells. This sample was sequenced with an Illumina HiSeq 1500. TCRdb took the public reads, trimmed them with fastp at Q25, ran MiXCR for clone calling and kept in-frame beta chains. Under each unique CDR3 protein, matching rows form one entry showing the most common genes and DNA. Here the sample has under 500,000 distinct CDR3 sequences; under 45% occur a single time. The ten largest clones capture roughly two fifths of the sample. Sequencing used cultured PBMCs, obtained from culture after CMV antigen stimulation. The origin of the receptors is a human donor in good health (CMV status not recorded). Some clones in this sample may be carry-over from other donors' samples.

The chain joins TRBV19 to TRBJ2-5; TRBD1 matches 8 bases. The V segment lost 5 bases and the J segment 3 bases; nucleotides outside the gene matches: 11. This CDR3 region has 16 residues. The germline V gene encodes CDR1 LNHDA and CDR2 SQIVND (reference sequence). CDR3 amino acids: CASSPWTGPEKETQYF. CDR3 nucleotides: TGTGCCAGTAGTCCCTGGACAGGGCCGGAGAAAGAGACCCAGTACTTC.

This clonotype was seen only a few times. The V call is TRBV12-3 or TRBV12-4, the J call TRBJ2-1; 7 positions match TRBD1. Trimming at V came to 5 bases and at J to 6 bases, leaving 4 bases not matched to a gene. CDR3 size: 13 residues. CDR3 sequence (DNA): TGTGCCAGCAGTCGACAGGGCTTCAATGAGCAGTTCTTC. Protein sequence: CASSRQGFNEQFF.

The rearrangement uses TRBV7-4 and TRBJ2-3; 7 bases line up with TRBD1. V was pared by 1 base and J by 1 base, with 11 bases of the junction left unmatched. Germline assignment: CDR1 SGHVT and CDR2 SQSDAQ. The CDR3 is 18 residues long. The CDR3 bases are TGTGCCAGCAGCTTAGTGTCTTCTATAGGGGGCGGCACAGATACGCAGTATTTT. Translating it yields CASSLVSSIGGGTDTQYF.

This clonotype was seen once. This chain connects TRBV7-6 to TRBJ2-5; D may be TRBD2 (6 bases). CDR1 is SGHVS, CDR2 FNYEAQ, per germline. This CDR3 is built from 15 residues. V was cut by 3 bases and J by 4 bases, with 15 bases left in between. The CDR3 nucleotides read TGTGCCAGCAGCTTTACGATGCGGGACGGAGAGACCCAGTACTTC. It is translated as CASSFTMRDGETQYF.

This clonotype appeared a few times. This CDR3 reads CASSRDRGAAFF. CDR3 DNA: TGTGCCAGCAGCCGGGATCGAGGGGCAGCTTTCTTT. The chain combines TRBV7-2 with TRBJ1-1, with D possibly matching TRBD1 (5 bases). The V gene's germline CDR1 is SGHTA and CDR2 FQGNSA. The germline V and J ends were trimmed by 5 bases and 10 bases, with 14 bases remaining between them. The CDR3 has 12 residues.

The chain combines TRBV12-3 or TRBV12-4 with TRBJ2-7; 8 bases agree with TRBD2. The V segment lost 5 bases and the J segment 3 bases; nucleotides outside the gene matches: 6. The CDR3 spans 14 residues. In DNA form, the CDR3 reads TGTGCCAGCAGTCCGACGGCGGGGGGCTACGAGCAGTACTTC. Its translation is CASSPTAGGYEQYF.

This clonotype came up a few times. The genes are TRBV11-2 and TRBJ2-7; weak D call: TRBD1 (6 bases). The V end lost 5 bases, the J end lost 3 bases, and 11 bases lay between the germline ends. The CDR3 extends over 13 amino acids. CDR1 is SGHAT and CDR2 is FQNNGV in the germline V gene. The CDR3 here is CASSQGQLYEQYF. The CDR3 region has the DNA TGTGCCAGCAGCCAAGGACAGCTCTACGAGCAGTACTTC.

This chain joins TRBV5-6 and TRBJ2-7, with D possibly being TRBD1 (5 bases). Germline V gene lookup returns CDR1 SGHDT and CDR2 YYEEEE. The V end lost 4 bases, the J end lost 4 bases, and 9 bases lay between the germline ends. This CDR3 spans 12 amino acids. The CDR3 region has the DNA TGTGCCAGCAGCCGAGGACAATACGAGCAGTACTTC. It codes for CASSRGQYEQYF.

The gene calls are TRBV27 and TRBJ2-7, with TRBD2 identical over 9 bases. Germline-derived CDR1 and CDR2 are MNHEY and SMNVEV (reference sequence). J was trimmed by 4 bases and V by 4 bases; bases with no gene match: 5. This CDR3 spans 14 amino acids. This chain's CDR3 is CASSWAGGEYEQYF. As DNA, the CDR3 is TGTGCCAGCAGTTGGGCGGGAGGGGAGTACGAGCAGTACTTC.

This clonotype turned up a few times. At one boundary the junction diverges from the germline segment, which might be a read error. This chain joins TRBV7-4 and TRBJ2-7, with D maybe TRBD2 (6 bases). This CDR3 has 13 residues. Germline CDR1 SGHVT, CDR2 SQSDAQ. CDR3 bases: TGTGCCAGCAGCTCCCCCTACAGGAGGGCGTTGCACTTC. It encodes CASSSPYRRALHF. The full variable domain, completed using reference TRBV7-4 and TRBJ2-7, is GAGVSQSPRYKVAKRGRDVALRCDSISGHVTLYWYRQTLGQGSEVLTYSQSDAQRDKSGRPSGRFSAERPERSVSTLKIQRTEQGDSAVYLCASSSPYRRALHFGPGTRLTVT.

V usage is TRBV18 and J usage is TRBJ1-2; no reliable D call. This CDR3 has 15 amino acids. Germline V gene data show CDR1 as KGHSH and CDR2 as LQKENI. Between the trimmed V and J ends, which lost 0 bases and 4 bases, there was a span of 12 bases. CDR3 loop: CASSPPSSRPYGYTF. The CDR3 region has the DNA TGTGCCAGCTCACCACCTTCAAGTCGACCCTATGGCTACACCTTC.

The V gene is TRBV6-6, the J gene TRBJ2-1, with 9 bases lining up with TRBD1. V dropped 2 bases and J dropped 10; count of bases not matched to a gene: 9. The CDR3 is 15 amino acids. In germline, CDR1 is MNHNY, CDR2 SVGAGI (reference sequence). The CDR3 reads CASSYETGGIKEQFF. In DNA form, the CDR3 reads TGTGCCAGCAGTTACGAGACAGGGGGAATCAAGGAGCAGTTCTTC.

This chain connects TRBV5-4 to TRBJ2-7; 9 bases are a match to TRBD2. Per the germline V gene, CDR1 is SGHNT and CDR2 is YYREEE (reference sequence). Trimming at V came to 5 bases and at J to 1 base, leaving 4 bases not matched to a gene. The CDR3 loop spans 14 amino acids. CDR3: CASRIAGASYEQYF. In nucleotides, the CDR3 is TGTGCCAGCAGGATAGCGGGAGCTTCCTACGAGCAGTACTTC. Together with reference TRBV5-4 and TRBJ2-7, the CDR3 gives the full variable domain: ETGVTQSPTHLIKTRGQQVTLRCSSQSGHNTVSWYQQALGQGPQFIFQYYREEENGRGNFPPRFSGLQFPNYSSELNVNALELDDSALYLCASRIAGASYEQYFGPGTRLTVT.

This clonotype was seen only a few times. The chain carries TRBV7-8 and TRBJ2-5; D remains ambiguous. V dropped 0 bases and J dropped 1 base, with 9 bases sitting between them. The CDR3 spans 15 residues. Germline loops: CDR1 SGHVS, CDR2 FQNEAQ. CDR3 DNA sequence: TGTGCCAGCAGCTTAGCCGAGAGCTTCCAAGAGACCCAGTACTTC. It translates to CASSLAESFQETQYF.

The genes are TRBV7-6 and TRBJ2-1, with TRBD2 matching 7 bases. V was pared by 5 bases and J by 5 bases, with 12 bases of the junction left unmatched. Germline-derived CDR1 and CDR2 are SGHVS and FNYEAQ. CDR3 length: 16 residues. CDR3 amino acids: CASSPLGGAPNNEQFF. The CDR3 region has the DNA TGTGCCAGCAGCCCACTGGGAGGGGCCCCAAACAATGAGCAGTTCTTC.

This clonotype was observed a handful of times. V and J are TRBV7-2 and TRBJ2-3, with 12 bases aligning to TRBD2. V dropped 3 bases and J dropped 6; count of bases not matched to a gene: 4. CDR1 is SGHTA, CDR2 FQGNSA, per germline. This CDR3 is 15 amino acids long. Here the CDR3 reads CASSFSSGRADTQYF. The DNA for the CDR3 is TGTGCCAGCAGCTTCTCTAGCGGGAGGGCTGATACGCAGTATTTT. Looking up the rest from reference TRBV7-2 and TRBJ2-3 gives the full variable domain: GAGVSQSPSNKVTEKGKDVELRCDPISGHTALYWYRQSLGQGLEFLIYFQGNSAPDKSGLPSDRFSAERTGGSVSTLTIQRTQQEDSAVYLCASSFSSGRADTQYFGPGTRLTVL.

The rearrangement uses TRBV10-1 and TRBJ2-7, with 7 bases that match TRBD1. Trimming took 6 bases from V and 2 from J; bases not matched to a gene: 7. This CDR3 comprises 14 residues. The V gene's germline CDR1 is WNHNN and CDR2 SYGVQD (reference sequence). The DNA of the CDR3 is TGCGCCAGCAGCTGGGACAGTAAGACCTACGAGCAGTACTTC. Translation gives CASSWDSKTYEQYF.

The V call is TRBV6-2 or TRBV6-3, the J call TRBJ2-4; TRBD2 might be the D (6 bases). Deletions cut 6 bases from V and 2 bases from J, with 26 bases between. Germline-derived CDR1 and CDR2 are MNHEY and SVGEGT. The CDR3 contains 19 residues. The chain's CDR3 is CASSSRPSSARGTKNIQYF. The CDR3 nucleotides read TGTGCCAGCAGCTCCCGGCCCTCTAGCGCCAGAGGTACCAAAAACATTCAGTACTTC.